This T cell receptor (beta chain) was found in a study of a mutant IDH1 vaccine in newly diagnosed glioma. Background on the study: Scheduled at week 35, visit V12 preceded visit V13, held at week 47.

The CDR3 totals 15 residues. CDR1 and CDR2 from the germline V gene are GTSNPN and SVGIG (reference sequence). V gave up 1 base and J gave up 2 bases, with 14 bases separating them. Assay: immunoSEQ multiplex PCR; the TCRdb copy retains only in-frame clones and omits some. The table shows some 56,000 clones, with around three quarters occurring only once. This clone showed up many times. Antigen: not known. As for time point: week 47, end of study. Each dose delivered 300 ug of mutant IDH1 20-mer peptide subcutaneously with imiquimod. Those who donated had recent WHO grade 3 or 4 IDH1-mutant, ATRX-lost astrocytomas.

This sequence originates from a man in his forties or fifties with glioma. The V gene is TRBV30, the J gene TRBJ2-5, with D perhaps TRBD1 or TRBD2 (5 bases each). The sequenced sample was PBMCs, obtained from a glioma patient whose treatment included an IDH1 peptide vaccine. The CDR3 loop is CAWSGKSRGQETQYF. In nucleotides, the CDR3 is TGTGCCTGGAGTGGGAAATCGAGGGGACAAGAGACCCAGTACTTC.